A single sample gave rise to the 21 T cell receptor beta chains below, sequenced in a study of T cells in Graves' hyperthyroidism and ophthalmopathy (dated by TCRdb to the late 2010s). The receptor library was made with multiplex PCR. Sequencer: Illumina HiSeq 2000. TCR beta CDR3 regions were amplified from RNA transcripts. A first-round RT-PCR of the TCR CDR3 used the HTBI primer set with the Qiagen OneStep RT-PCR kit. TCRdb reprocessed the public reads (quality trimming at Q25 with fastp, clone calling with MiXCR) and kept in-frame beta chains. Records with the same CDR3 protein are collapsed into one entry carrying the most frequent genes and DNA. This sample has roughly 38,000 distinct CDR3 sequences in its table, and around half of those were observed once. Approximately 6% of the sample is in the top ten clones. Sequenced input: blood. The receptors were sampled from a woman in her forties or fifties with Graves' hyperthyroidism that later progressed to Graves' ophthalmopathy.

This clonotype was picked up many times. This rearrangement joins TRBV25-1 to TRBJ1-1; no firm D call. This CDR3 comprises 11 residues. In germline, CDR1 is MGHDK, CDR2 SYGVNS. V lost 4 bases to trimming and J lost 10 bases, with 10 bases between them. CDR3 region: CASSVERRAFF. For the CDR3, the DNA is TGTGCCAGCAGTGTCGAGCGTCGAGCTTTCTTT.

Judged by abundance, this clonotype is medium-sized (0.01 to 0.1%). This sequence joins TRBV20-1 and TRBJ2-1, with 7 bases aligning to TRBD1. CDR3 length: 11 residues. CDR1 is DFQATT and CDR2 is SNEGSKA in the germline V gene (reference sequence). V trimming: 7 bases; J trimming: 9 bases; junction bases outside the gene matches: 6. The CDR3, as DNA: TGCAGTGTTACCCAGGGGGTTGAGCAGTTCTTC. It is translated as CSVTQGVEQFF.

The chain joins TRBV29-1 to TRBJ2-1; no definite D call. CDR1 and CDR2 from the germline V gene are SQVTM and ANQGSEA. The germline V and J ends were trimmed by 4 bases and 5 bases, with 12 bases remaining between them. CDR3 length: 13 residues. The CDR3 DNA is TGCAGCGTTGCCAGCAGTAGAGACAATGAGCAGTTCTTC. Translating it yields CSVASSRDNEQFF.

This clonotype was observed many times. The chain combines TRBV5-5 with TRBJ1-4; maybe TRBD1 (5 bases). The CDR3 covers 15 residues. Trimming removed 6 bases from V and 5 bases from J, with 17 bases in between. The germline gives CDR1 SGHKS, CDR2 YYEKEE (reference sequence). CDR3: CASTTRRGVNEKLFF. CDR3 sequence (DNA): TGTGCCAGCACCACCCGGCGGGGGGTAAATGAAAAACTGTTTTTT.

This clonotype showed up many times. CDR3 DNA: TGTGCCTGGAGAAGGGTTTGGAATGAGCAGTTCTTC. Its translation: CAWRRVWNEQFF. The J gene is TRBJ2-1, the V gene TRBV30; D gene unclear. The germline gives CDR1 GTSNPN, CDR2 SVGIG (reference sequence). This CDR3 comprises 12 residues. V lost 3 bases to trimming and J lost 7 bases, with 10 bases between them.

The CDR3 nucleotides read TGTGCCAGCAGCTTAAGGGGGACAGCCGAGCAGTACTTC. Protein sequence: CASSLRGTAEQYF. The chain carries TRBV11-3 and TRBJ2-7; 7 bases align to TRBD1. With 2 bases clipped from V and 6 bases from J, the junction kept 4 bases outside the gene matches. Germline V gene data show CDR1 as SGHNT and CDR2 as YENEEA. The CDR3 has 13 residues.

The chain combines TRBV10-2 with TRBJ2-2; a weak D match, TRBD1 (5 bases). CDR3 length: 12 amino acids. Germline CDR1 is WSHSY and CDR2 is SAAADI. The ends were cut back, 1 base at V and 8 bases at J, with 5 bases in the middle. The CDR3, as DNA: TGCGCCAGCAGTGAGTGGACAGGGGAGCTGTTTTTT. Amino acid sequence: CASSEWTGELFF.

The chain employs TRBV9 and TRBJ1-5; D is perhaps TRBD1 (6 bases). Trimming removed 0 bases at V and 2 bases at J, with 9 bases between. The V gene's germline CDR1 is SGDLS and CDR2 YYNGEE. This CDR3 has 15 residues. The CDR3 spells CASSVGAGGNQPQHF. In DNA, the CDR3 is TGTGCCAGCAGCGTAGGGGCAGGGGGCAATCAGCCCCAGCATTTT. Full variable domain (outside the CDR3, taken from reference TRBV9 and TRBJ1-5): DSGVTQTPKHLITATGQRVTLRCSPRSGDLSVYWYQQSLDQGLQFLIQYYNGEERAKGNILERFSAQQFPDLHSELNLSSLELGDSALYFCASSVGAGGNQPQHFGDGTRLSIL.

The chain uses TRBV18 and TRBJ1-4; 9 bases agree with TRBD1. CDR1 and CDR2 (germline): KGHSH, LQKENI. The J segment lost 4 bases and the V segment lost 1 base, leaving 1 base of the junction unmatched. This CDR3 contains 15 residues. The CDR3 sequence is CASSPRTGDNEKLFF. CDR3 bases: TGTGCCAGCTCACCACGGACAGGGGATAATGAAAAACTGTTTTTT.

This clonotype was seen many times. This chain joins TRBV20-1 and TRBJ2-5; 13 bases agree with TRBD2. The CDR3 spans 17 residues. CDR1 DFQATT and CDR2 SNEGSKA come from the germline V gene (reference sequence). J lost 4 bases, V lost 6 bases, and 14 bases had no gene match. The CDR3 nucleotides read TGCAGTGCCGGAACTAGCGGGAGGGCCGTTTTTCGAGAGACCCAGTACTTC. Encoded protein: CSAGTSGRAVFRETQYF.

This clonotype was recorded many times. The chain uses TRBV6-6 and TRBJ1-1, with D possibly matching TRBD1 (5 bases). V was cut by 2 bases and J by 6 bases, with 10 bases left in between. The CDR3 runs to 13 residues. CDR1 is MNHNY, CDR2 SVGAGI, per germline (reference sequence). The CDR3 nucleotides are TGTGCCAGCAGTTACCCGGGACTGGCTGAAGCTTTCTTT. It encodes CASSYPGLAEAFF.

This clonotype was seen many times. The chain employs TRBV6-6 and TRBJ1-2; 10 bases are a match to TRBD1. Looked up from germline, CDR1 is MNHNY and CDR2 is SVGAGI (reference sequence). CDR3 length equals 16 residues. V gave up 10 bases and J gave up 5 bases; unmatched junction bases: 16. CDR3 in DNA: TGTGCCACCGGGCGACAGGGGGCCGCAGGGCCTTATGGCTACACCTTC. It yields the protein CATGRQGAAGPYGYTF.

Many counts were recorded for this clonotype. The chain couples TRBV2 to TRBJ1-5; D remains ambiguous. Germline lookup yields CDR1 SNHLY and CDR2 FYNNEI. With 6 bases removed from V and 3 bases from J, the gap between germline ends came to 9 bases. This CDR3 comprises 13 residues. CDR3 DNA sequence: TGTGCCAGCAGCTCGTCGATCAATCAGCCCCAGCATTTT. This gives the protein CASSSSINQPQHF.

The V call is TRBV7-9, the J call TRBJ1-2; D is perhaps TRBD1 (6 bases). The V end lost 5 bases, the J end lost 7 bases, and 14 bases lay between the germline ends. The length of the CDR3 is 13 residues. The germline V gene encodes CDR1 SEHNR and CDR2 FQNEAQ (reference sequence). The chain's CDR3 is CASSRGGSLGYTF. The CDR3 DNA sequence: TGTGCCAGCAGCAGAGGGGGGTCCCTTGGCTACACCTTC.

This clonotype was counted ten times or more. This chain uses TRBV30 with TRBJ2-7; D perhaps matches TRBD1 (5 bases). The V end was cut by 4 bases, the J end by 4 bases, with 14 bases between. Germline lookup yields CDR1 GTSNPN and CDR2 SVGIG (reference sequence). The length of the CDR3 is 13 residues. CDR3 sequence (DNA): TGTGCCTGGATCGGCCCAAAGGGGTACGAGCAGTACTTC. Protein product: CAWIGPKGYEQYF.

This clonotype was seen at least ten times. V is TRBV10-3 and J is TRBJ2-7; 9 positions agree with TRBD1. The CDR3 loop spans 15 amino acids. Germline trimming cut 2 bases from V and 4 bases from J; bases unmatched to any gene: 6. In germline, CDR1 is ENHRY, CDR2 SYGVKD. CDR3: CAISEPSGQGYEQYF. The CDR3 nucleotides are TGTGCCATCAGTGAGCCCTCGGGACAGGGATACGAGCAGTACTTC.

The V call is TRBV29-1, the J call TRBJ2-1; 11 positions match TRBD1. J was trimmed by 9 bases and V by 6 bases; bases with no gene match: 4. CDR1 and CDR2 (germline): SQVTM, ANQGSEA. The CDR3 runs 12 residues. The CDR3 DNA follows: TGCAGCGTCCAAGGGACAGGGGGTGAGCAGTTCTTC. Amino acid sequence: CSVQGTGGEQFF.

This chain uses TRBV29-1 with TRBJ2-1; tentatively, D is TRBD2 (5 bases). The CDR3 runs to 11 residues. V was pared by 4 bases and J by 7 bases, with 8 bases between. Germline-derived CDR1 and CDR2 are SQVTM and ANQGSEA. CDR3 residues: CSVGGANEQFF. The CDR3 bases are TGCAGCGTTGGGGGAGCGAATGAGCAGTTCTTC.

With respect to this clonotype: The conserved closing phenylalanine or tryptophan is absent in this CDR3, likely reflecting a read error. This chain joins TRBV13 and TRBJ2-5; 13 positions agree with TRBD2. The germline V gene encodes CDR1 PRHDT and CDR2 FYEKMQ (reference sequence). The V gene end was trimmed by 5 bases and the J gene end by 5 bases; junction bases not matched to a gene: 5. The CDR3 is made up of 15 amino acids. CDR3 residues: CASSLRTSGSETQYS. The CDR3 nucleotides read TGTGCCAGCAGCCTAAGGACTAGCGGGAGTGAGACCCAGTACTCC.

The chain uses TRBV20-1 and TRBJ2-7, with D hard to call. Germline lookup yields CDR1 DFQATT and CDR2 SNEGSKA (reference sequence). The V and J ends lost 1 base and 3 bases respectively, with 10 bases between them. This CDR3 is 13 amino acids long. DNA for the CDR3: TGCAGTGCTAGAGCGGGTTCTTACTACGAGCAGTACTTC. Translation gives CSARAGSYYEQYF.

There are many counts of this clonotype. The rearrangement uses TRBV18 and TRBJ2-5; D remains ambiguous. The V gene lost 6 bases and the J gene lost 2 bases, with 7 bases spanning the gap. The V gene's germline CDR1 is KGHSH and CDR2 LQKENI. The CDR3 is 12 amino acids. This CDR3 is CASSGRQETQYF. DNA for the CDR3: TGTGCCAGCTCGGGCAGGCAAGAGACCCAGTACTTC. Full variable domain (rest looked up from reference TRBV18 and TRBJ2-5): NAGVMQNPRHLVRRRGQEARLRCSPMKGHSHVYWYRQLPEEGLKFMVYLQKENIIDESGMPKERFSAEFPKEGPSILRIQQVVRGDSAAYFCASSGRQETQYFGPGTRLLVL.